The sequence of this T cell receptor beta chain was determined in a study of identical twins. This clonotype was counted only a few times. Germline V CDR1 and CDR2: SGHRS, YFSETQ. V dropped 0 bases and J dropped 2; count of bases not matched to a gene: 2. This CDR3 has 16 amino acids. TCRdb redid the calling of the 5' RACE reads with MiXCR, one entry per CDR3 protein. The table includes 300,000 to 400,000 distinct CDR3 sequences, approximately 13% detected once. This sample was also put to use in a study of yellow fever vaccine responses in identical twins.

The source is a woman between 18 and 29 years old in good health. The chain couples TRBV5-1 to TRBJ2-1; 10 bases match TRBD1. The material sequenced was CD8+ T cells sorted from blood. The CDR3 spells CASSLEGTGAYNEQFF. Written as DNA, the CDR3 is TGCGCCAGCAGCTTGGAGGGGACAGGGGCCTACAATGAGCAGTTCTTC.